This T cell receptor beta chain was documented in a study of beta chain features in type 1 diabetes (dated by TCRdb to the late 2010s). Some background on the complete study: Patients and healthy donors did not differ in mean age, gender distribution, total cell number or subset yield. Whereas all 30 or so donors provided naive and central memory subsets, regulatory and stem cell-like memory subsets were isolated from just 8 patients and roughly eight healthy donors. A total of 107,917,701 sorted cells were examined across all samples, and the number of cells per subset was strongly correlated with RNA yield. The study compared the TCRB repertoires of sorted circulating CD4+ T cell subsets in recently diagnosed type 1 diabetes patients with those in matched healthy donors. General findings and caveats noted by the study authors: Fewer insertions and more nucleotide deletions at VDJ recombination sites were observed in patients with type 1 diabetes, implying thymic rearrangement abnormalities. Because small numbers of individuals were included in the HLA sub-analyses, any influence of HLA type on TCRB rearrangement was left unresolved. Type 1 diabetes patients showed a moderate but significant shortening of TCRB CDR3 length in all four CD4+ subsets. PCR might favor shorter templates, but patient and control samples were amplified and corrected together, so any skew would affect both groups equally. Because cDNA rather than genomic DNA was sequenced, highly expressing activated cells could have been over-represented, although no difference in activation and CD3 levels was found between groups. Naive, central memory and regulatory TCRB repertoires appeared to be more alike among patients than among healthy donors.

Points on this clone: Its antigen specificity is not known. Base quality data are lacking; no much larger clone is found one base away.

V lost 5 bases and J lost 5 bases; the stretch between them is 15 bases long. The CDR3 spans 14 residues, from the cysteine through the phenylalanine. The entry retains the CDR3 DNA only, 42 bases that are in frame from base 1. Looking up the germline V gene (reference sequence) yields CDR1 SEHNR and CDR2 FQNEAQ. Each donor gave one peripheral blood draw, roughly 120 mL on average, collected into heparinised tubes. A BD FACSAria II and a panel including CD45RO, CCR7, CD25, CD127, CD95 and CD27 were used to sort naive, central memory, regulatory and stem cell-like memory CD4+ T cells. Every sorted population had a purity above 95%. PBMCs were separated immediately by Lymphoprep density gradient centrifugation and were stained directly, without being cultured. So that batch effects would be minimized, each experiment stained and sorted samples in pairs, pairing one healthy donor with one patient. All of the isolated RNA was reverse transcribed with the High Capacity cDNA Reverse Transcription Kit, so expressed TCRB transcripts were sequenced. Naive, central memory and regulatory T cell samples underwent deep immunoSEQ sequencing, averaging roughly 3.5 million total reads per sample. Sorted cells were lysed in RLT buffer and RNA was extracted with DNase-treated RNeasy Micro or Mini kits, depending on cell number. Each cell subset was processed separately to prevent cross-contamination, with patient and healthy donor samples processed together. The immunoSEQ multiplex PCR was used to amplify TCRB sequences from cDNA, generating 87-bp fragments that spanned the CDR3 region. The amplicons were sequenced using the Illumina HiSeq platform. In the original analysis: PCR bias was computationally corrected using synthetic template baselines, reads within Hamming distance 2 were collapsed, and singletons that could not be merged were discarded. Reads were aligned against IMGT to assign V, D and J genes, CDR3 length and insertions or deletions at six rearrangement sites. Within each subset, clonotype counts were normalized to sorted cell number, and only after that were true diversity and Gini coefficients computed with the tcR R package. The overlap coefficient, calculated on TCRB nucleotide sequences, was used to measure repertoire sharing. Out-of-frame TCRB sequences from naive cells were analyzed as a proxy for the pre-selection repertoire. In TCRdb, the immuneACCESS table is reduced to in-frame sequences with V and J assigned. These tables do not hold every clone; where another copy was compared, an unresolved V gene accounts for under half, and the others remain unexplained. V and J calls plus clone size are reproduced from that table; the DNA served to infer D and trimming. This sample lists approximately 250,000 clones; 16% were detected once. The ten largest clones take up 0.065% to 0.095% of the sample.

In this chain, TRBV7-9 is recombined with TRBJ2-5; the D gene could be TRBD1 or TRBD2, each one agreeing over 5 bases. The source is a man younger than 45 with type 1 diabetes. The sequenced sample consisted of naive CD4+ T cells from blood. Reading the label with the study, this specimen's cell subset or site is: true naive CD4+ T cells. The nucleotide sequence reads TGTGCCAGCAGCGTCGGGACCTGGCGGGAGACCCAGTACTTC. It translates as CASSVGTWRETQYF.